The text below deals with one TCR beta chain. Its antigen is not identified. 13 Jbeta primers and 60 Vbeta primers were used for the PCR. Authors' analysis steps: Around 11 million shared chains were among around 80 million unique TCR beta chains counted in a later analysis. TCRdb's copy holds only in-frame clones and misses some; the assay was immunoSEQ multiplex PCR. V and J calls and clone size are those listed in that table; D and trimming were worked out from the DNA. The table has about 110,000 clones, over 65% seen once. The data were obtained in a study of cytomegalovirus exposure and HLA in healthy donors. Whole-study findings and limits: Reports state that TCR beta sequences accurately predicted most subjects' HLA-A and HLA-B alleles. The study designated about 160 TCR beta chains cytomegalovirus-associated.

Trimming took off 5 bases at V and 3 bases at J, with 21 bases between the two ends. Germline CDR1 is SGHTA and CDR2 is FQGNSA. The CDR3 runs 17 residues. The origin of this receptor is a woman aged 40 to 50 in good health and CMV-seropositive. The chain couples TRBV7-2 to TRBJ2-3; possible D gene TRBD1, 5 bases. The source material was PBMCs. CDR3 in amino acids: CASSLSSPLQATDTQYF. The CDR3 DNA reads as TGTGCCAGCAGCCTATCCTCCCCCCTACAGGCGACAGATACGCAGTATTTT.